This TCR beta chain was captured by sequencing in a study of blood T cell repertoires in COVID-19 (dated by TCRdb to about 2020). For context, the study as a whole: Samples from collaborators originated in the United States, Italy and Spain and spanned both the acute and convalescent phases of COVID-19. Samples came from the ongoing ImmuneRACE study (first 160 participants) plus 1,254 subjects from 6 global collaborators. A de-identified subject ID, COVID-19 status, age in years and sex were almost always included in the sample metadata. The repertoires were made available in a free public database intended to serve as a resource for research on the immune response to SARS-CoV-2. The prospective study material was composed of cDNA or gDNA derived from T cells, B-cell-depleted T cells, or PBMCs. Subjects who had been exposed to COVID-19, were actively infected with it, or had recovered from it provided the deeply sampled blood TCRbeta repertoires that made up the dataset. Where HLA class I and class II types were available, the types were taken from metadata supplied by the sample provider, not from assay-based typing.

Collaborating institutions collected whole blood in K2EDTA tubes following their own protocols. Collaborator samples were shipped for TCRbeta analysis as frozen whole blood, isolated PBMCs, or DNA extracted from either sample type. Comments on this clone: The antigen it binds to is not known. Base quality data are lacking; no much larger clone is found one base away.

Summary of the overall study and its limitations: The quantity of clinical and demographic metadata differed by source and by participant and was supplied without curation.

The immunoSEQ Assay, a bias-controlled multiplex PCR, was used to amplify TCRbeta CDR3 regions from genomic DNA. In the paper's pipeline: The number of nucleated cells in each sample was estimated by amplification of reference gene primers within the assay. To quantify the absolute abundance of each unique TCRbeta CDR3 rearrangement, sequence reads were collapsed and filtered. Productive Simpson clonality was computed per sample as the square root of Simpson's diversity index over productive rearrangements. The table comes from immuneACCESS by way of TCRdb, which keeps in-frame sequences with V and J called. Part of the clones is missing from these tables; in studies checked, under half for an unresolved V gene and the rest for unknown reasons. The V and J calls and the clone size are those of that table, but D and trimming were determined from the DNA. The sample includes 210,000 or so clones, with around 91% observed a single time. 4.5% to 5.5% of the sample comes from the top ten.

The CDR3 runs 16 amino acids, cysteine and phenylalanine included. Only CDR3 DNA is held: 48 bases, read in frame from base 1. Via the germline V gene, CDR1 is SGDLS and CDR2 YYNGEE. Ends trimmed: V by 3 bases, J by 6 bases; bases unmatched to a gene: 11. This receptor was taken from a woman aged 35 to 49 with acute or convalescent COVID-19. The material sequenced was peripheral blood. Recombination linked TRBV9 to TRBJ1-2; TRBD1 lines up with 10 middle nucleotides. The nucleotide sequence reads as follows: TGTGCCAGCAGCGGCTGGGACAGGGGAGCGGGTCATGGCTACACCTTC. Its coded protein is CASSGWDRGAGHGYTF.